These 30 T cell receptor beta chains came from one sample sequenced in a study of T cell repertoires in cytomegalovirus infection. TCRdb re-called the reads through MiXCR, storing one row per CDR3 protein. The sample includes around 290,000 distinct CDR3 sequences, about 23% seen only once; the top ten take 11% to 15%. Material: PBMCs. The receptor set was obtained from a human donor in good health (CMV status not recorded). Some clones in this sample may be carry-over from other donors' samples.

At least ten counts were recorded for this clonotype. The genes are TRBV19 and TRBJ2-3; 8 bases are shared with TRBD1. Germline V gene lookup returns CDR1 LNHDA and CDR2 SQIVND (reference sequence). The CDR3 has 14 residues. V dropped 11 bases and J dropped 4; count of bases not matched to a gene: 11. CDR3 nucleotides: TGTGCCTCAGGAGACAGGGGCCGCGCAGATACGCAGTATTTT. Protein sequence: CASGDRGRADTQYF.

The gene calls are TRBV11-3 and TRBJ1-1; D is uncertain. CDR1 is SGHNT, CDR2 YENEEA, per germline. The CDR3 is 13 amino acids. V shed 2 bases and J shed 7 bases, with 11 bases lying between them. As DNA, the CDR3 is TGTGCCAGCAGCTTAAGGTCCTCCGGTGAAGCTTTCTTT. Its protein is CASSLRSSGEAFF.

The sample holds a few counts of this clonotype. The rearrangement uses TRBV20-1 and TRBJ2-7; 7 positions agree with TRBD2. CDR3 length equals 14 residues. The germline V gene has CDR1 DFQATT and CDR2 SNEGSKA (reference sequence). The V segment lost 0 bases and the J segment 6 bases; nucleotides outside the gene matches: 8. The CDR3 region is CSARDQQRDSEQYF. CDR3 in DNA: TGCAGTGCTAGAGATCAGCAGCGGGACTCCGAGCAGTACTTC.

This clonotype appeared a few times. J is TRBJ2-7 and V is TRBV11-2; D is uncertain. The germline V and J ends were trimmed by 1 base and 0 bases, with 10 bases remaining between them. CDR1 is SGHAT, CDR2 FQNNGV, per germline. The CDR3 sequence is 15 residues long. DNA of the CDR3: TGTGCCAGCAGCTTAGGGCGAGTCTCCTCCTACGAGCAGTACTTC. Its translation is CASSLGRVSSYEQYF.

This clonotype was counted at least ten times. This chain connects TRBV28 to TRBJ2-7; TRBD1 aligns across 7 bases. Germline V gives CDR1 MDHEN, CDR2 SYDVKM. CDR3 length: 13 amino acids. J was trimmed by 9 bases and V by 5 bases; bases with no gene match: 10. Written as DNA, the CDR3 is TGTGCCAGCAGTCCCTGGACAGGTCTCGGGCAGTACTTC. Translating gives CASSPWTGLGQYF.

In its sample, this clonotype was seen many times. This sequence joins TRBV7-2 and TRBJ2-3; tentative D call: TRBD1 (5 bases). V was clipped by 2 bases and J by 3 bases, with 15 bases between them. CDR1 is SGHTA, CDR2 FQGNSA, per germline. The CDR3 has 16 amino acids. CDR3 in DNA: TGTGCCAGCAGCTTATCATTTAGGGGCTGGACAGATACGCAGTATTTT. Translation: CASSLSFRGWTDTQYF.

This clonotype has just a few counts. This sequence joins TRBV7-2 and TRBJ1-3, with D unclear. The CDR3 has 16 residues. Trimming took 0 bases from V and 4 from J, leaving 13 bases between them. Germline CDR1 reads SGHTA; CDR2 reads FQGNSA. DNA for the CDR3: TGTGCCAGCAGCTTAGCTAGGTTGGGATCGGGAAACACCATATATTTT. It translates to CASSLARLGSGNTIYF.

This clonotype was observed a handful of times. V and J are TRBV2 and TRBJ1-1, with TRBD1 identical over 7 bases. Germline V gene sequence: CDR1 SNHLY, CDR2 FYNNEI. Trimming cost V 8 bases and J 1 base; bases outside gene matches: 4. The CDR3 is made up of 13 amino acids. This chain's CDR3 is CASQGGANTEAFF. The CDR3 nucleotides read TGTGCCAGCCAGGGGGGAGCGAACACTGAAGCTTTCTTT.

This clonotype was detected ten times or more. The genes are TRBV20-1 and TRBJ1-2, with 9 bases that match TRBD1. The CDR3 is 14 residues long. Unmatched junction bases numbered 9, after V lost 6 bases and J lost 4 bases. Germline V gene data show CDR1 as DFQATT and CDR2 as SNEGSKA (reference sequence). The CDR3 loop is CSAYTGGGGYGYTF. The CDR3 bases are TGCAGTGCATATACAGGGGGCGGGGGCTATGGCTACACCTTC.

This clonotype was seen repeatedly, ten times or more. V usage is TRBV7-6 and J usage is TRBJ2-7; 13 bases fit TRBD2. Germline lookup yields CDR1 SGHVS and CDR2 FNYEAQ. The CDR3 totals 15 residues. V shed 5 bases, J shed 7 bases, and the junction held 8 bases outside the gene matches. The CDR3 bases are TGTGCCAGCAGCCCCGGGACTAGCGGGACATTGGAGCAGTACTTC. Protein: CASSPGTSGTLEQYF. Supplemented by reference TRBV7-6 and TRBJ2-7, the full variable domain reads GAGVSQSPRYKVTKRGQDVALRCDPISGHVSLYWYRQALGQGPEFLTYFNYEAQQDKSGLPNDRFSAERPEGSISTLTIQRTEQRDSAMYRCASSPGTSGTLEQYFGPGTRLTVT.

This clonotype was observed a few times. The chain links TRBV5-1 to TRBJ1-6; 9 bases are shared with TRBD1. V dropped 2 bases and J dropped 5; count of bases not matched to a gene: 2. This CDR3 has 15 residues. Germline assignment: CDR1 SGHRS and CDR2 YFSETQ. CDR3 nucleotide sequence: TGCGCCAGCAGCTTACAGGGGGCTGATAATTCACCCCTCCACTTT. Its protein product is CASSLQGADNSPLHF. Full variable domain (outside the CDR3, taken from reference TRBV5-1 and TRBJ1-6): KAGVTQTPRYLIKTRGQQVTLSCSPISGHRSVSWYQQTPGQGLQFLFEYFSETQRNKGNFPGRFSGRQFSNSRSEMNVSTLELGDSALYLCASSLQGADNSPLHFGNGTRLTVT.

V is TRBV10-3 and J is TRBJ2-5; D is uncertain. The CDR3 sequence is 11 residues long. Per the germline V gene, CDR1 is ENHRY and CDR2 is SYGVKD. Trimming shortened V by 5 bases and J by 3 bases, and 4 bases separated the two germline ends. CDR3 residues: CAISMEETQYF. Here the CDR3 DNA reads TGTGCCATCAGTATGGAAGAGACCCAGTACTTC.

The chain carries TRBV5-1 and TRBJ2-5; D is possibly TRBD2 (6 bases). V lost 4 bases to trimming and J lost 2 bases, with 18 bases between them. The CDR3 covers 16 residues. Germline CDR1 SGHRS, CDR2 YFSETQ. CDR3 residues: CASSPGGWRAQETQYF. CDR3 nucleotides: TGCGCCAGCAGCCCGGGTGGTTGGAGGGCTCAAGAGACCCAGTACTTC.

This clonotype was counted at least ten times. This chain joins TRBV7-2 and TRBJ2-7; D is uncertain. Germline CDR1 and CDR2: SGHTA and FQGNSA. The CDR3 contains 15 residues. The V and J ends lost 5 bases and 7 bases respectively, with 21 bases between them. CDR3 coding DNA: TGTGCCAGCAGCCCGATGCTGACCCTCTCGGTGGAGCAGTACTTC. The encoded protein is CASSPMLTLSVEQYF.

The chain joins TRBV5-5 to TRBJ2-6; D unresolved. This CDR3 is 15 amino acids long. Germline values: CDR1 SGHKS, CDR2 YYEKEE (reference sequence). Trimming cost V 0 bases and J 4 bases, with 8 bases left between them. CDR3 bases: TGTGCCAGCAGCTTGGAGGGAATCGGGGCCAACGTCCTGACTTTC. The encoded protein is CASSLEGIGANVLTF. Supplemented by reference TRBV5-5 and TRBJ2-6, the full variable domain reads DAGVTQSPTHLIKTRGQQVTLRCSPISGHKSVSWYQQVLGQGPQFIFQYYEKEERGRGNFPDRFSARQFPNYSSELNVNALLLGDSALYLCASSLEGIGANVLTFGAGSRLTVL.

The V gene is TRBV28, the J gene TRBJ2-3; D uncertain. Germline V gene data show CDR1 as MDHEN and CDR2 as SYDVKM. The germline V and J ends were trimmed by 5 bases and 6 bases, with 12 bases remaining between them. The CDR3 has 13 amino acids. CDR3: CASSPTPGDTQYF. The CDR3 DNA reads as TGTGCCAGCAGTCCCACTCCCGGGGATACGCAGTATTTT.

The chain uses TRBV7-9 and TRBJ1-4; 11 bases are shared with TRBD1. The CDR3 runs 13 residues. Unmatched junction bases numbered 5, after V lost 10 bases and J lost 7 bases. CDR1 and CDR2 (germline): SEHNR, FQNEAQ (reference sequence). The CDR3 nucleotides read TGTGCCACCCCGGACAGGGGGCTTGAAAAACTGTTTTTT. It codes for CATPDRGLEKLFF.

This clonotype was observed many times. DNA for the CDR3: TGTGCCAGCAGCTTAGATCCGGCACTAGCGGGATCTCTATACAATGAGCAGTTCTTC. Its translation: CASSLDPALAGSLYNEQFF. The rearrangement joins TRBV11-2 to TRBJ2-1, with 10 bases matching TRBD2. Unmatched junction bases numbered 12, after V lost 0 bases and J lost 4 bases. Germline assignment: CDR1 SGHAT and CDR2 FQNNGV. This CDR3 contains 19 residues.

This clonotype has more than one count but fewer than ten. The chain couples TRBV7-3 to TRBJ2-3, with D possibly matching TRBD2 (6 bases). Germline V gene sequence: CDR1 SGHTA, CDR2 FQGTGA. V was pared by 4 bases and J by 0 bases, with 11 bases between. This CDR3 spans 15 amino acids. CDR3 DNA: TGTGCCAGCAGCTCAGCGGGTGCTAGCACAGATACGCAGTATTTT. Its translation: CASSSAGASTDTQYF.

This clonotype was seen a few times. The rearrangement joins TRBV29-1 to TRBJ2-7; the match to TRBD1 covers 8 bases. This CDR3 region has 12 residues. CDR1 is SQVTM and CDR2 is ANQGSEA in the germline V gene. V shed 5 bases and J 2 bases; nucleotides not matched to a gene: 2. CDR3 sequence (DNA): TGCAGCGTTACAGGGGGGCCCTACGAGCAGTACTTC. Translation: CSVTGGPYEQYF.

Ten or more counts support this clonotype. Relative to the germline gene, one junction end is altered; a read error may explain this. The rearrangement links TRBV28 to TRBJ1-2; no reliable D call. Germline V lookup: CDR1 MDHEN, CDR2 SYDVKM. CDR3 size: 10 residues. The CDR3 region is CASRLLDYTF. CDR3 sequence (DNA): TGTGCCAGCAGGTTATTAGACTACACCTTC.

The sample holds a few counts of this clonotype. The rearrangement links TRBV10-2 to TRBJ2-7, with D perhaps TRBD1 (5 bases). CDR3 length equals 13 residues. V lost 6 bases and J 2 bases, leaving 11 bases between the germline ends. The germline V gene has CDR1 WSHSY and CDR2 SAAADI. CDR3 bases: TGCGCCAGCAGGGAAGGGGCCACCTACGAGCAGTACTTC. Amino acids: CASREGATYEQYF.

This chain links TRBV24-1 with TRBJ1-1, with no clear D. The CDR3 covers 14 residues. Per the germline V gene, CDR1 is KGHDR and CDR2 is SFDVKD. Between the trimmed V and J ends, which lost 4 bases and 7 bases, there was a span of 15 bases. CDR3 sequence: CATSDSAFSHEAFF. The CDR3 DNA is TGTGCCACCAGTGACTCGGCCTTTAGCCATGAAGCTTTCTTT.

This chain links TRBV6-5 with TRBJ2-7; no firm D call. The CDR3 is 12 amino acids. Germline V gene data show CDR1 as MNHEY and CDR2 as SVGAGI. V was shortened by 2 bases and J by 3 bases, with 5 bases between the two germline ends. The CDR3 reads CASSYGYYEQYV. The CDR3 DNA follows: TGTGCCAGCAGTTACGGATACTACGAGCAGTACGTC.

This clonotype came up many times. The rearrangement uses TRBV7-2 and TRBJ2-7; perhaps TRBD1 as D (5 bases). The CDR3 covers 16 residues. The V and J ends lost 5 bases and 7 bases respectively, with 24 bases between them. Germline lookup yields CDR1 SGHTA and CDR2 FQGNSA. The CDR3 DNA reads as TGTGCCAGCAGCCTCCAGGTTGGGGCAGGGATAAAAGAGCAGTACTTC. As protein: CASSLQVGAGIKEQYF.

This clonotype showed up just a few times. The chain recombines TRBV5-6 with TRBJ1-2, with 8 nucleotides matching TRBD1. The length of the CDR3 is 14 residues. Trimming removed 4 bases from V and 2 bases from J; junction bases left unmatched: 4. Germline loops: CDR1 SGHDT, CDR2 YYEEEE. The CDR3: CASSHRGKNYGYTF. The CDR3 DNA sequence: TGTGCCAGCAGCCACAGGGGGAAGAACTATGGCTACACCTTC.

The rearrangement joins TRBV19 to TRBJ2-7; D remains unclear. In germline, CDR1 is LNHDA, CDR2 SQIVND (reference sequence). Trimming took 3 bases from V and 5 from J, leaving 26 bases between them. The CDR3 consists of 18 residues. The CDR3 is CASSILTTPGLGSNEQYF. CDR3 nucleotide sequence: TGTGCCAGTAGTATCCTGACAACCCCTGGCCTAGGATCTAACGAGCAGTACTTC.

The table lists this clonotype with many counts. This sequence joins TRBV7-2 and TRBJ2-1; 13 bases match TRBD2. Germline lookup yields CDR1 SGHTA and CDR2 FQGNSA. This CDR3 contains 14 residues. V shed 8 bases, J shed 8 bases, and the junction held 6 bases outside the gene matches. The CDR3: CASGWTSGSDEQFF. The CDR3 bases are TGTGCCAGCGGCTGGACTAGCGGGAGCGATGAGCAGTTCTTC.

J is TRBJ2-1 and V is TRBV28; 10 bases map to TRBD2. The CDR3 spans 16 residues. After removal of 5 bases from V and 8 bases from J, the junction contained 12 bases not matched to a gene. CDR1 is MDHEN, CDR2 SYDVKM, per germline. The CDR3 DNA reads as TGTGCCAGCAGTCATGGGGTAGCGGGGGGTTCCGATGAGCAGTTCTTC. Translation gives CASSHGVAGGSDEQFF.

This clonotype was counted many times. For the CDR3, the DNA is TGTGCCAGCAGTTCGGGACAGGGGTCAGATACGCAGTATTTT. This sequence encodes CASSSGQGSDTQYF. The chain recombines TRBV12-3 or TRBV12-4 with TRBJ2-3; 10 nucleotides line up with TRBD1. Germline trimming cut 4 bases from V and 4 bases from J; bases unmatched to any gene: 2. The CDR3 consists of 14 residues.